Listed here is a single T cell receptor beta chain. Its specificity is unknown. TCRdb called the 5' RACE reads again in MiXCR, with one record for every CDR3 protein. The sample has about 480,000 distinct CDR3 sequences, about 15% seen once. V trimming: 4 bases; J trimming: 9 bases; junction bases outside the gene matches: 5. Germline CDR1 and CDR2: SGHVS and FNYEAQ. This CDR3 region has 14 residues. This specimen comes from a study of CD8 T cells in ankylosing spondylitis. Points from the study as a whole: Some of these motif variants have turned up before, in reports on reactive arthritis synovial fluid and blood. It appeared that ankylosing spondylitis blood was characterized by a TCR beta motif of seven or eight highly homologous variants.

This TCR came from a male donor with ankylosing spondylitis. The chain links TRBV7-6 to TRBJ2-5, with 13 bases fitting TRBD2. The sample taken for sequencing was blood, either unsorted or a sorted T cell fraction (not recorded which). The CDR3: CASSSGTSGTPQYF. In nucleotides, the CDR3 is TGTGCCAGCAGCTCCGGGACTAGCGGGACACCCCAGTACTTC.